There are a few counts of the clone carrying this T cell receptor beta chain. Its antigen is as yet unknown. This record comes from a study of CD8 T cells in ankylosing spondylitis. Study conclusions and caveats: Under 10 highly homologous variants formed a TCR beta motif that appeared characteristic of ankylosing spondylitis blood. Researchers reportedly found disease-linked clones significantly enriched in matched ankylosing spondylitis synovial fluid. Existing reports had already noted some motif variants in reactive arthritis synovial fluid and blood.

The germline V gene encodes CDR1 SGHRS and CDR2 YFSETQ. The CDR3 covers 12 residues. V lost 0 bases and J 15 bases, leaving 10 bases between the germline ends. TCRdb re-analysed the 5' RACE reads in MiXCR, keeping a single row per CDR3 protein. The sample holds about 240,000 distinct CDR3 sequences, 8.6% seen once. The material sequenced was blood, either unsorted or a sorted T cell fraction (not recorded which). The rearrangement links TRBV5-1 to TRBJ1-6; no clear D gene. This clonotype originated in a male donor with ankylosing spondylitis or in good health (not recorded which). The CDR3 DNA sequence: TGCGCCAGCAGCTTGGGGACCGGGGACCTCCACTTT. Its translation is CASSLGTGDLHF.